The present T cell receptor beta chain was sequenced within a study of shared clonotypes between healthy human individuals. Study-level results: Memory subsets had estimated richness that was generally smaller than that of naive subsets.

Turning to this clone: Its antigen remains unidentified.

Only in-frame clones appear in the TCRdb table, and some are missing; sequencing was by immunoSEQ multiplex PCR. In the table there are more than 2,000,000 clones, approximately 90% of which are singletons. The CDR3 runs to 16 residues. The V segment lost 1 base and the J segment 6 bases; nucleotides outside the gene matches: 3. Germline loops: CDR1 SGHAT, CDR2 FQNNGV. CD45RA-negative memory and CD45RA+ naive subsets were split from the CD4+ cells. Material for sequencing was naive CD4+ T cells sorted from blood. Subset denoted: CD45RA+ positively selected. The TCR sequence derives from a man aged 18-30 years in good health. The chain joins TRBV11-2 to TRBJ2-2, with 12 positions matching TRBD2. The DNA of the CDR3 is TGTGCCAGCAGCTTAGGGCTAGCGGGAGGGGCCGGGGAGCTGTTTTTT. Protein: CASSLGLAGGAGELFF.